These 6 T cell receptor beta chains were all obtained from the same sample, sequenced in a study of T cells after yellow fever vaccination (dated by TCRdb to between 2018 and 2021). Taken with the paper, the label for treatment or condition translates to: live attenuated yellow fever vaccine strain. The library came from 5' RACE. The reads were generated on an Illumina HiSeq 2500. The public sequencing data were trimmed at Q25 with fastp and processed into clonotypes with MiXCR by TCRdb, which kept only in-frame beta chains. Each CDR3 protein appears once, grouped with its most common genes and DNA. The sample records approximately 32,000 distinct CDR3 sequences, about 6.3% of which are singletons. The ten largest clones take up under 25% of the sample. The starting material was PBMCs, either bulk or a sorted T-cell subset (CD4+, CD8+, memory, or dextramer-sorted; not recorded which), obtained on the day of the first yellow fever vaccination. The receptors originated from a man between 18 and 29 years old who received the YFV17D yellow fever vaccine.

This clonotype was detected only once. This may be a read error, as it is one base from a much larger clone. The genes are TRBV15 and TRBJ1-1, with D unresolved. V lost 3 bases to trimming and J lost 4 bases, with 12 bases between them. Germline-derived CDR1 and CDR2 are LNHNV and YYDKDF (reference sequence). The CDR3 is made up of 14 amino acids. CDR3 coding DNA: TGTGCCACCAGCAGGTGGGTAGCGGGCACTGAAGCTTTCTTT. This sequence encodes CATSRWVAGTEAFF.

This clonotype was recorded many times. J is TRBJ1-2 and V is TRBV20-1, with a tentative D call TRBD1 (5 bases). Germline lookup yields CDR1 DFQATT and CDR2 SNEGSKA (reference sequence). The ends were cut back, 6 bases at V and 0 bases at J, with 20 bases in the middle. This CDR3 is built from 16 residues. CDR3 sequence: CSASRQVMGANYGYTF. DNA for the CDR3: TGCAGTGCAAGTAGGCAGGTGATGGGGGCTAACTATGGCTACACCTTC.

Many counts were recorded for this clonotype. At one of its ends the junction is not consistent with the germline gene, which may arise from a read error. The rearrangement joins TRBV29-1 to TRBJ2-3, with 10 bases matching TRBD1. Germline values: CDR1 SQVTM, CDR2 ANQGSEA. The CDR3 has 14 residues. CDR3 nucleotide sequence: TGCAGCGTCGAAGGACAGGGGGGCACAGATACGCAGTATTTT. Translation: CSVEGQGGTDTQYF.

This clonotype turned up a few times. The genes are TRBV6-2 or TRBV6-3 and TRBJ2-4; no clear D gene. This CDR3 spans 14 amino acids. Deletions cut 5 bases from V and 7 bases from J, with 15 bases between. CDR1 is MNHEY and CDR2 is SVGEGT in the germline V gene. The DNA of the CDR3 is TGTGCCAGCAGTCCCCCGGGCTTAAGGAACATTCAGTACTTC. The encoded protein is CASSPPGLRNIQYF.

This clonotype was seen at least ten times. The J gene is TRBJ2-5, the V gene TRBV28, with D hard to call. V lost 5 bases and J 4 bases, leaving 11 bases between the germline ends. The CDR3 is 13 amino acids. The V gene's germline CDR1 is MDHEN and CDR2 SYDVKM. The CDR3 sequence: CASSPPGRETQYF. The CDR3, as DNA: TGTGCCAGCAGTCCTCCCGGGCGAGAGACCCAGTACTTC.

This clonotype occurred many times. This chain connects TRBV28 to TRBJ2-5; the match to TRBD2 covers 7 bases. V dropped 3 bases and J dropped 5; count of bases not matched to a gene: 6. The CDR3 consists of 14 residues. Germline lookup yields CDR1 MDHEN and CDR2 SYDVKM. CDR3: CASSLAGVVETQYF. In nucleotides, the CDR3 is TGTGCCAGCAGTTTGGCGGGGGTGGTGGAGACCCAGTACTTC.